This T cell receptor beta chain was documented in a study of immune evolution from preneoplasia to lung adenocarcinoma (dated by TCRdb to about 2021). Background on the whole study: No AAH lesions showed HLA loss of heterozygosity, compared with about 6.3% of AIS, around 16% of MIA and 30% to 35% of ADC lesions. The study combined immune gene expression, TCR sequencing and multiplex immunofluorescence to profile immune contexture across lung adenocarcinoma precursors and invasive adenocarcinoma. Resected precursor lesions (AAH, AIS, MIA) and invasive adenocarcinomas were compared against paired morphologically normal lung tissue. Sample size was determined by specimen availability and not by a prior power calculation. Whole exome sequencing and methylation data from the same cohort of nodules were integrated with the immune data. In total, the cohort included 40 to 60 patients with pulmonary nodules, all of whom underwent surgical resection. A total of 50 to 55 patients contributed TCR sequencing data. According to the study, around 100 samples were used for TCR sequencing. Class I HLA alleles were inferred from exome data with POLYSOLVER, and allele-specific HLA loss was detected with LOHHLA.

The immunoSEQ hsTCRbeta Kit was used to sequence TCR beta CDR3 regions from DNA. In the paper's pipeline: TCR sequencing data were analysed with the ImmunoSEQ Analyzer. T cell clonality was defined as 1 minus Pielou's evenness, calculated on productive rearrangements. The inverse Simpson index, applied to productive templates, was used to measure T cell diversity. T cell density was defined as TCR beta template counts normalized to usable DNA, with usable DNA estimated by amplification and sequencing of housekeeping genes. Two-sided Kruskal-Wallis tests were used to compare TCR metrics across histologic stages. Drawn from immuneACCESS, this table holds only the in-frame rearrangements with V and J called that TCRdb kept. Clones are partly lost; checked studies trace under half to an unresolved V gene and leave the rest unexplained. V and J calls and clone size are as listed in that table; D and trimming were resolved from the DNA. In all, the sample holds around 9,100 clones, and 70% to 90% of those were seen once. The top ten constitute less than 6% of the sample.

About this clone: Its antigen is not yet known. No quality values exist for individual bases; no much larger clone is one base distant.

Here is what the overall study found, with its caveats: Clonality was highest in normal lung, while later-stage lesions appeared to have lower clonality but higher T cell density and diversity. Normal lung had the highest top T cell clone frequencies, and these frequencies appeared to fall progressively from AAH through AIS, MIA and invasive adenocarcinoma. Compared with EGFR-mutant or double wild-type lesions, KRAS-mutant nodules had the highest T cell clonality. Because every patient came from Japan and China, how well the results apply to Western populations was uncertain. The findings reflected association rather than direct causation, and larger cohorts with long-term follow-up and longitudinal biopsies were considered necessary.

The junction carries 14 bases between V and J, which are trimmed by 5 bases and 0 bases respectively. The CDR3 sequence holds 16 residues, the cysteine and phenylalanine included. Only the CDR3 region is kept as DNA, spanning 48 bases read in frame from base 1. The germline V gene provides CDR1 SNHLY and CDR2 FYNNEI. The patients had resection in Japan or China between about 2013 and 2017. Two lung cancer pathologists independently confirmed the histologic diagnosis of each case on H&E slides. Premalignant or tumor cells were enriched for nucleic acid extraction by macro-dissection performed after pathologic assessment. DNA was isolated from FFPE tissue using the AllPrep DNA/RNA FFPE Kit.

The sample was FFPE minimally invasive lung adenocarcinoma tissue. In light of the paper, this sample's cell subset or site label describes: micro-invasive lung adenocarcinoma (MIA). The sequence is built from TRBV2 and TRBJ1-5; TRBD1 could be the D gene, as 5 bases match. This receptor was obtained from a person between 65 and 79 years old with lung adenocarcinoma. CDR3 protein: CASSSRQTYSNQPQHF. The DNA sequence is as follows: TGTGCCAGCAGTTCTAGACAGACCTATAGCAATCAGCCCCAGCATTTT.